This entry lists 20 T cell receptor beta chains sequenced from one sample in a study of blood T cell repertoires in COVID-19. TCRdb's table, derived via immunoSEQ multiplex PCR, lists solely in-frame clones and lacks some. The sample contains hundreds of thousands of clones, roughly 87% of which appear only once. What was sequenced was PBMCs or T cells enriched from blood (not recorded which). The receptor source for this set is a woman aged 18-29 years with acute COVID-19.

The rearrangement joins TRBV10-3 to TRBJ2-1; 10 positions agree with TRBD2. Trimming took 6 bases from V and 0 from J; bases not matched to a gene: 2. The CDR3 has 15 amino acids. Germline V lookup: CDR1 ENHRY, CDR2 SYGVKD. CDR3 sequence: CAIRPSGSSYNEQFF. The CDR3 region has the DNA TGTGCCATCAGGCCTAGCGGGAGCTCCTACAATGAGCAGTTCTTC.

The CDR3 DNA sequence: TGTGCCAGCAGCGGTGCCCCCCCGCCAGGAGAGACCCAGTACTTC. It specifies CASSGAPPPGETQYF. This chain joins TRBV7-2 and TRBJ2-5; D is ambiguous. Germline V gene lookup returns CDR1 SGHTA and CDR2 FQGNSA. Trimming took off 5 bases at V and 4 bases at J, with 17 bases between the two ends. The CDR3 totals 15 residues. Based on the CDR3 plus reference TRBV7-2 and TRBJ2-5, the full variable domain is GAGVSQSPSNKVTEKGKDVELRCDPISGHTALYWYRQSLGQGLEFLIYFQGNSAPDKSGLPSDRFSAERTGGSVSTLTIQRTQQEDSAVYLCASSGAPPPGETQYFGPGTRLLVL.

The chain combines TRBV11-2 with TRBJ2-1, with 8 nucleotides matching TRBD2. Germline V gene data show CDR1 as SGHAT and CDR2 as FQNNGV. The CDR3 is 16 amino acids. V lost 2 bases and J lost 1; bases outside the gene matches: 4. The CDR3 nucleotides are TGTGCCAGCAGCTTAACGGGAGGGCCTTCCTACAATGAGCAGTTCTTC. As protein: CASSLTGGPSYNEQFF.

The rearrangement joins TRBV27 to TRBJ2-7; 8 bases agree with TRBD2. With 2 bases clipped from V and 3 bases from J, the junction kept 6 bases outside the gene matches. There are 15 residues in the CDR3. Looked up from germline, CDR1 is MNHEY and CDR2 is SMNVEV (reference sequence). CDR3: CASSLTSGPIYEQYF. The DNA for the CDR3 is TGTGCCAGCAGTTTAACTAGCGGACCGATCTACGAGCAGTACTTC.

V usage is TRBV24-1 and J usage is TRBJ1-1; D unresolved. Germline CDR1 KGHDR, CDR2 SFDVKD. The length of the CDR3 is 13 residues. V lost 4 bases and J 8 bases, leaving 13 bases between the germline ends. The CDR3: CATSDFKDSEAFF. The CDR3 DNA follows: TGTGCCACCAGTGACTTTAAGGACTCAGAAGCTTTCTTT.

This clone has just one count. CDR3 amino acids: CSASRGTNQPQHF. CDR3 coding DNA: TGCAGTGCTAGTAGGGGGACCAATCAGCCCCAGCATTTT. This sequence joins TRBV20-1 and TRBJ1-5; tentatively, D is TRBD1 (6 bases). Germline V gene sequence: CDR1 DFQATT, CDR2 SNEGSKA (reference sequence). This CDR3 region has 13 residues. The V end lost 3 bases, the J end lost 3 bases, and 9 bases lay between the germline ends.

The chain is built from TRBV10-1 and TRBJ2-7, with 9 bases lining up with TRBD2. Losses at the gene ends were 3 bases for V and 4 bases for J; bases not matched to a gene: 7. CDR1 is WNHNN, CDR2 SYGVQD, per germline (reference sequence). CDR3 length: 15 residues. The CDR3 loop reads CASSDRTSETYEQYF. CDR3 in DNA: TGCGCCAGCAGTGACCGGACTAGCGAGACGTACGAGCAGTACTTC.

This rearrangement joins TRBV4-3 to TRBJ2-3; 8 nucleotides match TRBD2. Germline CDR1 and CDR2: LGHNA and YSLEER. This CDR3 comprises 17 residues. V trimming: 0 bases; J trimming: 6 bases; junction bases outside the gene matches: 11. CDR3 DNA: TGCGCCAGCAGCCAAGAGCCTCCGGGACTAGGGGAGGATACGCAGTATTTT. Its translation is CASSQEPPGLGEDTQYF.

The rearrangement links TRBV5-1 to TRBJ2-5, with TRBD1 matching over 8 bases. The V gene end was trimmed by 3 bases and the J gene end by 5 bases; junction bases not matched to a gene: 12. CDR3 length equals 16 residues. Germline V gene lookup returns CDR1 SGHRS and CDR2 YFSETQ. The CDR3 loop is CASSSTTDRGWETQYF. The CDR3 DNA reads TGCGCCAGCAGCTCGACAACCGACAGGGGATGGGAGACCCAGTACTTC.

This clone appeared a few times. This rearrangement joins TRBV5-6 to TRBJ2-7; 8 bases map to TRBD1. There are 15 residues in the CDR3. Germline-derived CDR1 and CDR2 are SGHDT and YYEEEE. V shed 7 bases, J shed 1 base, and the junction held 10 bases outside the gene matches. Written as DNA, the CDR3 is TGTGCCAGCGGACGACAGGGGAGATGGTCCTACGAGCAGTACTTC. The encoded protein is CASGRQGRWSYEQYF.

The CDR3 is CASSELRGAETQYF. CDR3 nucleotide sequence: TGTGCCAGCAGTGAACTCAGGGGTGCGGAGACCCAGTACTTC. The rearrangement uses TRBV25-1 and TRBJ2-5; D is possibly TRBD1 (6 bases). CDR3 length: 14 residues. V lost 2 bases to trimming and J lost 5 bases, with 12 bases between them. Germline assignment: CDR1 MGHDK and CDR2 SYGVNS.

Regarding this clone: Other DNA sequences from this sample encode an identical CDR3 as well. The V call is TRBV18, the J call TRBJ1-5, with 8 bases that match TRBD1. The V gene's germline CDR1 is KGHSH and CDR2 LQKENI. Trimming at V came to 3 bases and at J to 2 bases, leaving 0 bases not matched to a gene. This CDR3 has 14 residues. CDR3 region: CASSPTGGNQPQHF. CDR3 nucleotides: TGTGCCAGCTCACCGACAGGGGGCAATCAGCCCCAGCATTTT.

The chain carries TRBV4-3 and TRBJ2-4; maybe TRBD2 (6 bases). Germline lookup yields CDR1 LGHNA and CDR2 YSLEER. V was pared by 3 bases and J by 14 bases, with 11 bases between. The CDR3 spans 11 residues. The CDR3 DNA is TGCGCCAGCAGCCAGGACGGGGAGGAGTACTTC. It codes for CASSQDGEEYF.

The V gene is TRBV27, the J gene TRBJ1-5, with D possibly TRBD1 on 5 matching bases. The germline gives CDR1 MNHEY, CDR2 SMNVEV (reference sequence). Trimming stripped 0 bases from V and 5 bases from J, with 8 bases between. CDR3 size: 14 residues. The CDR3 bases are TGTGCCAGCAGTTTATCAGGGGCTCATCAGCCCCAGCATTTT. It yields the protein CASSLSGAHQPQHF.

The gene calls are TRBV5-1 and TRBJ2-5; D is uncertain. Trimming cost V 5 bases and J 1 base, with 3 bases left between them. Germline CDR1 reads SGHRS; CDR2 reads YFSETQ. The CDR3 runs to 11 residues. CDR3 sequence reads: CASRLQETQYF. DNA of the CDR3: TGCGCCAGCAGACTCCAAGAGACCCAGTACTTC.

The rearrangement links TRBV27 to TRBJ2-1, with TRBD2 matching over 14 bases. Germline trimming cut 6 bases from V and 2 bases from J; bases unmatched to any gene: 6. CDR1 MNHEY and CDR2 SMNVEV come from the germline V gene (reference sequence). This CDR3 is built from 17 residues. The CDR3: CASRIGTSGSPYNEQFF. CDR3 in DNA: TGTGCCAGCAGAATCGGGACTAGCGGGAGTCCCTACAATGAGCAGTTCTTC.

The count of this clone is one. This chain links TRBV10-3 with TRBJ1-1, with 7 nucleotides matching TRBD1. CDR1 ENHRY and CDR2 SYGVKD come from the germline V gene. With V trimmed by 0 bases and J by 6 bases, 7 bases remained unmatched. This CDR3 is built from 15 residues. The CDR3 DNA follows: TGTGCCATCAGTGAGTCGACAGGGAAGCACGCTGAAGCTTTCTTT. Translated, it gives CAISESTGKHAEAFF.

The CDR3 DNA reads TGTGCCAGCAGTTTATCGTGGACAGGGTCAAGCTCCTACGAGCAGTACTTC. This translates into CASSLSWTGSSSYEQYF. This sequence joins TRBV27 and TRBJ2-7; 8 bases are shared with TRBD1. Germline V CDR1 and CDR2: MNHEY, SMNVEV (reference sequence). V gave up 0 bases and J gave up 0 bases; unmatched junction bases: 7. The CDR3 has 17 amino acids.

The CDR3 here is CASSLGAAQGSEQFF. CDR3 DNA sequence: TGTGCCAGCAGCTTAGGTGCGGCCCAAGGGAGTGAGCAGTTCTTC. V gene TRBV13 combines with J gene TRBJ2-1; tentatively, D is TRBD2 (5 bases). Germline V CDR1 and CDR2: PRHDT, FYEKMQ (reference sequence). CDR3 length: 15 residues. The V gene lost 0 bases and the J gene lost 9 bases, with 15 bases spanning the gap.

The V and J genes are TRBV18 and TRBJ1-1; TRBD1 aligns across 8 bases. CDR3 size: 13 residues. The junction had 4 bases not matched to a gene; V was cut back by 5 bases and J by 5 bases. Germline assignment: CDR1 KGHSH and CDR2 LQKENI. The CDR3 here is CASSIDRGTEAFF. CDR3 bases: TGTGCCAGCTCAATTGACAGGGGAACTGAAGCTTTCTTT.